Listed below are T cell receptor beta chains from one sample, sequenced in a study of identical twins. In TCRdb, the 5' RACE reads were re-called with MiXCR into one record per CDR3 protein. The repertoire includes approximately 530,000 distinct CDR3 sequences, more than 20% of them detected once, and 0.48% sits in the top ten. These data were also filed under a second study, of yellow fever vaccine responses in identical twins.

Source material: CD4+ T cells sorted from blood. These TCRs come from a woman aged 18-30 years in good health. CDR3s include the opening cysteine and the closing phenylalanine or tryptophan. The order of the fields is V gene, CDR3 length, J gene, CDR3 protein.

v_gene: TRBV20-1; len: 14; j_gene: TRBJ2-7; CDR3aa: CSARDSRVAGAPYF
v_gene: TRBV29-1; len: 14; j_gene: TRBJ1-1; CDR3aa: CSVEDGKGRTEAFF
v_gene: TRBV20-1; len: 16; j_gene: TRBJ1-6; CDR3aa: CSARKDWEAYNSPLHF
v_gene: TRBV15; len: 16; j_gene: TRBJ1-2; CDR3aa: CATSRDRKAGNYGYTF
v_gene: TRBV11-2; len: 15; j_gene: TRBJ1-1; CDR3aa: CASSLRSGGFTEAFF
v_gene: TRBV10-3; len: 15; j_gene: TRBJ2-3; CDR3aa: CAITRDRGSTDTQYF
v_gene: TRBV6-1; len: 12; j_gene: TRBJ1-1; CDR3aa: CASSARAHEAFF
v_gene: TRBV12-3/TRBV12-4; len: 15; j_gene: TRBJ2-1; CDR3aa: CASTPYGGPYNEQFF
v_gene: TRBV19; len: 11; j_gene: TRBJ2-7; CDR3aa: CASSSGRTLRF
v_gene: TRBV20-1; len: 16; j_gene: TRBJ2-7; CDR3aa: CSARAQTGSYSYEQYF
v_gene: TRBV7-6; len: 15; j_gene: TRBJ2-3; CDR3aa: CASSSGSRLSDTQYF
v_gene: TRBV6-5; len: 15; j_gene: TRBJ1-2; CDR3aa: CASSYAHFMGNGYTF
v_gene: TRBV5-1; len: 13; j_gene: TRBJ2-2; CDR3aa: CASLKGNTGELFF
v_gene: TRBV27; len: 15; j_gene: TRBJ2-1; CDR3aa: CASSYRGLVLNEQFF
v_gene: TRBV5-1; len: 17; j_gene: TRBJ2-1; CDR3aa: CASSPVGWAGENNEQFF
v_gene: TRBV20-1; len: 15; j_gene: TRBJ2-7; CDR3aa: CSARAAGAGHYEQYF
v_gene: TRBV20-1; len: 14; j_gene: TRBJ2-5; CDR3aa: CSAFWGAPGETQYF
v_gene: TRBV18; len: 17; j_gene: TRBJ2-5; CDR3aa: CASSPLEGGVRQETQYF
v_gene: TRBV6-1; len: 14; j_gene: TRBJ2-1; CDR3aa: CASSEFGGQNLKFF
v_gene: TRBV20-1; len: 14; j_gene: TRBJ1-1; CDR3aa: CSARGGPYNTEAFF
v_gene: TRBV5-1; len: 15; j_gene: TRBJ2-5; CDR3aa: CASSFRRDRQETQYF
v_gene: TRBV3-1; len: 13; j_gene: TRBJ2-2; CDR3aa: CATRSGGTGELFF
v_gene: TRBV20-1; len: 15; j_gene: TRBJ2-2; CDR3aa: CSASNTGTSTGELFF
v_gene: TRBV5-5; len: 15; j_gene: TRBJ2-1; CDR3aa: CASSLGEGSYNEQFF